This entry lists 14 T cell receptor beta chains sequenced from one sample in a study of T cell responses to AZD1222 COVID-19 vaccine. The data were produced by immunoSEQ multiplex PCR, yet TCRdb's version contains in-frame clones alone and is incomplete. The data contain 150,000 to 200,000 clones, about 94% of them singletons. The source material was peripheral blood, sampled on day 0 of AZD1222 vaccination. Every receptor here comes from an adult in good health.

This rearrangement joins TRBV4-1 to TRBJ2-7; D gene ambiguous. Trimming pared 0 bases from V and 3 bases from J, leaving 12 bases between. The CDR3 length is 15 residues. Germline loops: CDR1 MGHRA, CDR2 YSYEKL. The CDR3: CASSQEDRDIYEQYF. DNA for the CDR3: TGCGCCAGCAGCCAAGAAGACCGTGACATCTACGAGCAGTACTTC.

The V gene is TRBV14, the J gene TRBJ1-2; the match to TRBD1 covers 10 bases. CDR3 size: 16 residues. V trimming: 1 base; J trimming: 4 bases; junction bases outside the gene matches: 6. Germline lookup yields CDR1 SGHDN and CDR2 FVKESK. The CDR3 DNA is TGTGCCAGCAGCCAAGGGAGGACAGGGGGTAGCTATGGCTACACCTTC. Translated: CASSQGRTGGSYGYTF.

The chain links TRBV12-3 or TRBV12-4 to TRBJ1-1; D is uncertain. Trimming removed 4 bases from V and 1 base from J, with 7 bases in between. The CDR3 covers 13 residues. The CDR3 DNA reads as TGTGCCAGCAGTTGGGCAGAGAACACTGAAGCTTTCTTT. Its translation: CASSWAENTEAFF.

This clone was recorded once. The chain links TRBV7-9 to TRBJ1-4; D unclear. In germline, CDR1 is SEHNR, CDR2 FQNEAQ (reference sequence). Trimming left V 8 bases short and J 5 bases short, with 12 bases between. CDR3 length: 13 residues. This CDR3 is CASVGQTNEKLFF. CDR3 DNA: TGTGCCAGCGTCGGGCAGACAAATGAAAAACTGTTTTTT.

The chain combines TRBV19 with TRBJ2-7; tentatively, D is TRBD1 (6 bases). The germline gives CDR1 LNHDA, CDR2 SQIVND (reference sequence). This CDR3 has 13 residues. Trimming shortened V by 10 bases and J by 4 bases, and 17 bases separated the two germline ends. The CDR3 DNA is TGTGCCAACCACAGGGTTTGGGTATACGAGCAGTACTTC. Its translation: CANHRVWVYEQYF.

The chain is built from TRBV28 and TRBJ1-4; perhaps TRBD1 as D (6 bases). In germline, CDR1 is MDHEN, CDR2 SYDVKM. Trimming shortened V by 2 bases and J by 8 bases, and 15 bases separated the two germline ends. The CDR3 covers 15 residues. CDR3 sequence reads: CASSLGQGLKEKLFF. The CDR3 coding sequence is TGTGCCAGCAGTTTAGGCCAGGGGCTAAAGGAAAAACTGTTTTTT.

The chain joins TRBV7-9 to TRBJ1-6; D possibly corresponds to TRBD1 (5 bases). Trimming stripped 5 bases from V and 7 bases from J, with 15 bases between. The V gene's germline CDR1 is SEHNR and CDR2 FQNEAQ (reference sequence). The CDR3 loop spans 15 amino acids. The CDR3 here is CASSIRDSLNSPLHF. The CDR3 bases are TGTGCCAGCAGCATCCGGGACTCCCTGAATTCACCCCTCCACTTT.

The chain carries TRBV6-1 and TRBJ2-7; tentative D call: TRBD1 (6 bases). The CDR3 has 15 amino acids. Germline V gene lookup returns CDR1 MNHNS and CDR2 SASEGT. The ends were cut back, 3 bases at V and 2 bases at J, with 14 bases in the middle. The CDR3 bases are TGTGCCAGCAGTGATCAGCAGGACAGCCCCTACGAGCAGTACTTC. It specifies CASSDQQDSPYEQYF.

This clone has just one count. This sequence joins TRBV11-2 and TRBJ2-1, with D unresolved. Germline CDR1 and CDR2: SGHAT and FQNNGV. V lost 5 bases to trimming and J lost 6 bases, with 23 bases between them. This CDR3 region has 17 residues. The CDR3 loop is CASSPNVGDRWSNEQFF. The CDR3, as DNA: TGTGCCAGCAGCCCAAACGTAGGAGATAGGTGGTCCAATGAGCAGTTCTTC.

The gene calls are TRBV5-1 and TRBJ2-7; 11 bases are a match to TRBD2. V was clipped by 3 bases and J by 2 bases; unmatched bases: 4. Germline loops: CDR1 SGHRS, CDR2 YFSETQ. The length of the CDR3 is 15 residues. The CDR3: CASSSGLAVAYEQYF. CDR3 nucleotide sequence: TGCGCCAGCAGCTCGGGACTAGCGGTTGCCTACGAGCAGTACTTC.

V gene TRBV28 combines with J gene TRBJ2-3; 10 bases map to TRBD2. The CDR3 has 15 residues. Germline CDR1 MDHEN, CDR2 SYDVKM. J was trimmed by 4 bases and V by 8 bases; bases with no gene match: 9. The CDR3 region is CASPPSGREPDTQYF. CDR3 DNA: TGTGCCAGCCCCCCAAGCGGGAGGGAACCAGATACGCAGTATTTT.

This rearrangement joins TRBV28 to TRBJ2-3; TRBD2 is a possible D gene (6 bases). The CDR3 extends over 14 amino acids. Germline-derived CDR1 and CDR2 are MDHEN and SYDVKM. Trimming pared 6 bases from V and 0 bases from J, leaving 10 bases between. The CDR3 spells CASRAGTSTDTQYF. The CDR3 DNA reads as TGTGCCAGCAGGGCCGGGACTAGCACAGATACGCAGTATTTT. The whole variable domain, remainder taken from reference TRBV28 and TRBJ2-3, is DVKVTQSSRYLVKRTGEKVFLECVQDMDHENMFWYRQDPGLGLRLIYFSYDVKMKEKGDIPEGYSVSREKKERFSLILESASTNQTSMYLCASRAGTSTDTQYFGPGTRLTVL.

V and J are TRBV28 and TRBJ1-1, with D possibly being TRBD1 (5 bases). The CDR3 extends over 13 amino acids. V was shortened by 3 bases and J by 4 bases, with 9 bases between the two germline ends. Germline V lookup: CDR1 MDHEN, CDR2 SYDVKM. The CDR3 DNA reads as TGTGCCAGCAGTTTCAGGAGGGGCACTGAAGCTTTCTTT. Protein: CASSFRRGTEAFF.

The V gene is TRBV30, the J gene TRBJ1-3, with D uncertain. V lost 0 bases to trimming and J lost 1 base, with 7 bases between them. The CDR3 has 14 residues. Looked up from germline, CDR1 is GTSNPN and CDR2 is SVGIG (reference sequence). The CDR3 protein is CAWSVRSSGNTIYF. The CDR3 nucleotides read TGTGCCTGGAGTGTGAGGAGTTCTGGAAACACCATATATTTT.